The clone carrying this TCR beta chain showed up just a few times. Its antigen is unknown. This record belongs to a study of CD8+ T cells in alopecia areata. Study observations and caveats: Among patients, TCR sharing was less clear than in mice, a difference possibly due in part to HLA diversity in the patient population.

As the sequencing template, cDNA was produced by extracting RNA and reverse transcribing it. Clones were sequenced by immunoSEQ multiplex PCR, and TCRdb holds only the in-frame ones, with some missing. Here the sample spans 200,000 to 250,000 clones, roughly three fifths being singletons. Stated treatment: oral pan-JAK inhibitor, 5-10 mg twice daily. V dropped 3 bases and J dropped 5 bases, with 14 bases sitting between them. This CDR3 has 15 residues. Looked up from germline, CDR1 is ENHRY and CDR2 is SYGVKD. The chain links TRBV10-3 to TRBJ1-5; D unresolved. Sample: CD4+ T cells sorted from blood, taken around week 44, from a patient treated with tofacitinib. This receptor was identified in a human donor with alopecia areata. The DNA for the CDR3 is TGTGCCATCAGTGACTACCTGGGGTCCGATCAGCCCCAGCATTTT. Translated, it gives CAISDYLGSDQPQHF.